This T cell receptor (beta chain) was obtained from a study of response to subunit inactivated influenza vaccine. Germline CDR1 is DFQATT and CDR2 is SNEGSKA (reference sequence). Trimming took off 0 bases at V and 7 bases at J, with 13 bases between the two ends. The CDR3 contains 14 residues. TCRdb recomputed calls from the RT-PCR reads with MiXCR, one row per CDR3 protein. The sample has around 540,000 distinct CDR3 sequences; about 10% are singletons. The chain uses TRBV20-1 and TRBJ2-1, with D possibly matching TRBD2 (5 bases). Here the sequenced sample was PBMCs from blood, taken on the day of vaccination. The source is a man aged 50 to 60 who received an inactivated influenza vaccine. CDR3 sequence (DNA): TGCAGTGCTAGAGATGGGGAGAAAACTAATGAGCAGTTCTTC. This encodes CSARDGEKTNEQFF.